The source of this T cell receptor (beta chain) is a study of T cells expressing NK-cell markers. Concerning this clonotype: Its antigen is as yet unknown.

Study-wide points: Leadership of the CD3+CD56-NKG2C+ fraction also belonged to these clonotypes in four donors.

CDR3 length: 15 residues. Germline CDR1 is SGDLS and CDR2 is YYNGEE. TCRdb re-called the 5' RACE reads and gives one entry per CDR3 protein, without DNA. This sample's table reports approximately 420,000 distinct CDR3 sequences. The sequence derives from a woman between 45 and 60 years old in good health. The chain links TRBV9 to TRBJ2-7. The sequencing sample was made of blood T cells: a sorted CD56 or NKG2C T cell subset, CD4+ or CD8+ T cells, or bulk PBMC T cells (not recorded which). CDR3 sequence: CASREQSGPTYEQYF.